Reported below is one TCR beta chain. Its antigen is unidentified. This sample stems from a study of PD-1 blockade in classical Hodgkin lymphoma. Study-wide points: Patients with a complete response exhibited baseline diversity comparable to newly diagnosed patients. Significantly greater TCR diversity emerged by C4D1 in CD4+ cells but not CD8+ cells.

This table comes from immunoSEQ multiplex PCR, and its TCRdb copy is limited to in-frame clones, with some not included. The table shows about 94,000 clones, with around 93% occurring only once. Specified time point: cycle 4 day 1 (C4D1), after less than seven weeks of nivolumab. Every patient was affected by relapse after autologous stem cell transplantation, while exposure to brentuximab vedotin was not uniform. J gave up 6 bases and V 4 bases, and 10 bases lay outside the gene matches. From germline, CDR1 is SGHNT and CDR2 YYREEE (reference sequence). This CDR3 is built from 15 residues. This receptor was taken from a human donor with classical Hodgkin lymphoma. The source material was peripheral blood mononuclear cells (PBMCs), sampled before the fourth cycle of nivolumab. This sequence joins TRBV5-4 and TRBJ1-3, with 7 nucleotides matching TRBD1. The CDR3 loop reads CASSKTGVRENTIYF. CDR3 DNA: TGTGCCAGCAGCAAAACAGGGGTCAGAGAAAACACCATATATTTT.